This TCR beta chain was recovered during a study of shared clonotypes between healthy human individuals. The V and J ends lost 0 bases and 8 bases, in that order; junction bases with no gene match: 7. Looked up from germline, CDR1 is MGHRA and CDR2 is YSYEKL. The length of the CDR3 is 15 residues. Some clones are missing from TCRdb's copy, which holds only in-frame ones; the method was immunoSEQ multiplex PCR. The sample yields around 2,000,000 clones, approximately 95% seen once. As regards this clone: Its target is unknown.

Naive CD8 cells lacked CD45RO and underwent positive selection for CCR7, leaving out terminally differentiated effector memory CD45RA+ cells. Whole-study results and caveats: Naive CD4 clonotypes overlapped across a few donors at approximately 5.3%.

The rearrangement links TRBV4-1 to TRBJ2-3; 8 bases are a match to TRBD2. The specimen sequenced was naive CD8+ T cells sorted from blood. This receptor was identified in a man aged 18 to 29 in good health. The CDR3, as DNA: TGCGCCAGCAGCCAAGATTCTAGCGGGTTTGCTACGCAGTATTTT. Its protein product is CASSQDSSGFATQYF.